Detailed here is one T cell receptor beta chain. Antigen specificity is unknown. The PCR employed 60 Vbeta primers together with 13 Jbeta primers. TCRdb's table, derived via immunoSEQ multiplex PCR, lists solely in-frame clones and lacks some. The table shows 85,000 to 120,000 clones, with nearly 65% occurring only once. This record comes from a study of cytomegalovirus exposure and HLA in healthy donors. Study-level findings and limits: Researchers reportedly found TCR beta sequences accurately predicted most subjects' HLA-A and HLA-B alleles.

Germline V gene sequence: CDR1 MNHNY, CDR2 SVGAGI (reference sequence). Trimming removed 0 bases at V and 9 bases at J, with 12 bases between. This CDR3 has 14 amino acids. The chain employs TRBV6-6 and TRBJ1-3; D perhaps matches TRBD1 (6 bases). Sequenced sample: PBMCs. The TCR comes from a human donor in good health. The CDR3 DNA reads as TGTGCCAGCAGTTACTCGGGGGCAACCAGCACCATATATTTT. Translating it yields CASSYSGATSTIYF.